This TCR beta chain was captured in a study of blood T cell repertoires in COVID-19 (dated by TCRdb to the early 2020s). For the wider study: The collaborator samples originated in the United States, Italy and Spain and spanned the acute and convalescent phases of COVID-19. The material from the prospective study consisted of cDNA or gDNA derived from T cells, B-cell-depleted T cells, or PBMCs. Deeply sampled blood TCRbeta repertoires from subjects exposed to, actively infected with, or recovered from COVID-19 were included in the dataset. A freely available public database, intended as a resource for researchers studying the immune response to SARS-CoV-2, is where the repertoires were released. The samples were drawn from two sources: the first 160 participants of the ongoing ImmuneRACE study, and 1,200 or so subjects contributed by 6 global collaborators. A de-identified subject ID, COVID-19 status, age in years and sex were almost always included in the sample metadata. Where HLA class I and class II types were available, the types were taken from metadata supplied by the sample provider, not from assay-based typing. Points the paper makes about the study in general: The amount of clinical and demographic metadata varied by source and participant and was provided uncurated.

After removal of 1 base from V and 7 bases from J, the junction retains 7 bases not matched to a gene. Taken from cysteine to phenylalanine, the CDR3 has 16 residues. Only CDR3 DNA is held: 48 bases, read in frame from base 1. The germline V gene encodes CDR1 SGHAT and CDR2 FQNNGV. TCRbeta CDR3 regions were amplified from genomic DNA using the immunoSEQ Assay, a bias-controlled multiplex PCR. The authors' pipeline ran thus. Within the assay, amplification of reference gene primers was used to estimate how many nucleated cells each sample contained. To quantify the absolute abundance of each unique TCRbeta CDR3 rearrangement, sequence reads were collapsed and filtered. For each sample, productive Simpson clonality was calculated as the square root of Simpson's diversity index across productive rearrangements. TCRdb carries this immuneACCESS record with in-frame sequences only. Its versions omit some clonotypes, under half of them owing to an unresolved V gene in the studies checked, with the rest unexplained. D and trimming were read from the DNA, whereas the V and J calls and clone size are those reported in that table. Across this sample there are about 93,000 clones, with roughly 90% seen only once. Approximately 2% of the sample goes to the ten largest clones.

Each collaborating institution followed its own protocols to collect whole blood in K2EDTA tubes. For TCRbeta analysis, collaborator samples were shipped as frozen whole blood, as isolated PBMCs, or as DNA extracted from either sample type. On this clone: The antigen it recognizes is unknown. No quality values exist for individual bases; no much larger clone is one base distant.

The V and J genes are TRBV11-2 and TRBJ2-1; TRBD2 aligns with 10 central bases. The receptor was isolated from a man in his fifties or sixties with acute or convalescent COVID-19. The sequenced sample consisted of peripheral blood. For the CDR3, the sequence is CASSLASSGGVNEQFF. The DNA sequence is TGTGCCAGCAGCTTAGCTTCCAGCGGGGGGGTTAATGAGCAGTTCTTC.